These T cell receptor beta chains were read from a single sample in a study of T-cell reconstitution after alpha-beta-depleted transplantation in children. TCRdb re-called the PCR reads with MiXCR, one entry per CDR3 protein. The table has around 240,000 distinct CDR3 sequences, just under 8.5% seen once; the top ten hold 6.3%. The material sequenced was PBMCs, mostly from graft donor cells, taken 180 days after TCRalphabeta/CD19-depleted stem cell transplant. These receptors came from a male patient between 10 and 17 years old who had a stem cell transplant for acute lymphoblastic leukemia, so the T cells may come from the graft donor. CDR3s include the opening cysteine and the closing phenylalanine or tryptophan. The D gene is left open where the match is weak. The listing skips clone size in some rows; elsewhere it reads once, few, many or a size class.

d_call	clone_size	v_call	j_call	cdr3_aa	cdr3_nt
NA	many	TRBV2	TRBJ1-3	CASSEEAASGNTIYF	TGTGCCAGCAGTGAAGAGGCAGCCTCTGGAAACACCATATATTTT
NA	NA	TRBV5-6	TRBJ1-2	CASSLGSLVGGGYTF	TGTGCCAGCAGCTTGGGGTCCTTGGTTGGGGGCGGCTACACCTTC
TRBD2	few	TRBV20-1	TRBJ2-1	CSATPNYLAGGPFYNEQFF	TGCAGTGCTACCCCAAACTATCTAGCGGGGGGGCCTTTCTACAATGAGCAGTTCTTC
NA	many	TRBV6-5	TRBJ1-6	CASSYGSYNSPLHF	TGTGCCAGCAGTTACGGCTCCTATAATTCACCCCTCCACTTT
NA	many	TRBV27	TRBJ1-1	CASTSGHLNTEAFF	TGTGCCAGCACCTCGGGACACCTGAACACTGAAGCTTTCTTT
NA	many	TRBV29-1	TRBJ2-7	CSVENRGSYEQYF	TGCAGCGTTGAAAATCGGGGGTCCTACGAGCAGTACTTC
NA	many	TRBV6-2/TRBV6-3	TRBJ1-1	CASSYLSNTEAFF	TGTGCCAGCAGTTACCTCTCTAACACTGAAGCTTTCTTT
NA	many	TRBV6-5	TRBJ1-3	CASRYRVDGNTIYF	TGTGCCAGCAGGTACAGGGTGGACGGAAACACCATATATTTT
TRBD1	many	TRBV7-9	TRBJ2-2	CASSLGSLDRAGELFF	TGTGCCAGCAGCTTAGGAAGCTTGGACAGGGCCGGGGAGCTGTTTTTT
NA	many	TRBV12-3/TRBV12-4	TRBJ2-2	CASSFLRDSGELFF	TGTGCCAGCAGTTTCCTGCGGGATTCCGGGGAGCTGTTTTTT
TRBD1	many	TRBV11-2	TRBJ1-6	CASSFGTGGQALHF	TGTGCCAGCAGCTTCGGGACAGGGGGTCAGGCCCTCCACTTT
NA	many	TRBV5-1	TRBJ2-2	CASSRGTGELFF	TGCGCCAGCAGTAGAGGGACCGGGGAGCTGTTTTTT
TRBD1	many	TRBV5-1	TRBJ2-3	CASSTSQGFTDTQYF	TGCGCCAGCAGTACATCACAGGGGTTCACAGATACGCAGTATTTT
NA	many	TRBV6-1	TRBJ2-7	CASNEGPLRSYEQYF	TGTGCCAGCAACGAGGGCCCACTCCGCTCCTACGAGCAGTACTTC
TRBD2	many	TRBV20-1	TRBJ2-5	CSASAPSGTQETQYF	TGCAGTGCTAGCGCTCCTAGCGGGACTCAGGAGACCCAGTACTTC
TRBD1	many	TRBV7-9	TRBJ1-3	CASSWTGLSGNTIYF	TGTGCCAGCAGCTGGACAGGCCTCTCTGGAAACACCATATATTTT
NA	many	TRBV20-1	TRBJ1-5	CSARRTNQPQHF	TGCAGTGCTAGACGGACAAATCAGCCCCAGCATTTT
NA	NA	TRBV7-9	TRBJ2-7	CASSKGGGYEQYF	TGTGCCAGCAGCAAAGGAGGAGGCTACGAGCAGTACTTC
NA	NA	TRBV12-3/TRBV12-4	TRBJ2-2	CALSLDRVWSDENTGELFF	TGTGCCCTCAGTTTAGATAGGGTTTGGAGTGACGAGAACACCGGGGAGCTGTTTTTT
NA	many	TRBV20-1	TRBJ2-5	CSAFRGGETQYF	TGCAGTGCTTTCAGGGGAGGGGAGACCCAGTACTTC
NA	many	TRBV18	TRBJ1-1	CASSTLNTEAFF	TGTGCCAGCTCAACCCTGAACACTGAAGCTTTCTTT
NA	many	TRBV7-9	TRBJ2-7	CASSSKAVSEQYF	TGTGCCAGCAGCTCAAAAGCCGTAAGCGAGCAGTACTTC
NA	many	TRBV29-1	TRBJ1-2	CSISTGGNYGYTF	TGCAGCATCTCGACCGGCGGGAACTATGGCTACACCTTC
TRBD1	many	TRBV18	TRBJ1-1	CASSFDRDGTEAFF	TGTGCCAGCTCATTCGACAGGGATGGCACTGAAGCTTTCTTT
TRBD1	many	TRBV19	TRBJ1-6	CASSQGVSPLHF	TGTGCCAGTAGTCAGGGGGTTTCACCCCTCCACTTT
NA	many	TRBV5-6	TRBJ2-3	CASSLGLVTDTQYF	TGTGCCAGCAGCTTGGGACTAGTCACAGATACGCAGTATTTT